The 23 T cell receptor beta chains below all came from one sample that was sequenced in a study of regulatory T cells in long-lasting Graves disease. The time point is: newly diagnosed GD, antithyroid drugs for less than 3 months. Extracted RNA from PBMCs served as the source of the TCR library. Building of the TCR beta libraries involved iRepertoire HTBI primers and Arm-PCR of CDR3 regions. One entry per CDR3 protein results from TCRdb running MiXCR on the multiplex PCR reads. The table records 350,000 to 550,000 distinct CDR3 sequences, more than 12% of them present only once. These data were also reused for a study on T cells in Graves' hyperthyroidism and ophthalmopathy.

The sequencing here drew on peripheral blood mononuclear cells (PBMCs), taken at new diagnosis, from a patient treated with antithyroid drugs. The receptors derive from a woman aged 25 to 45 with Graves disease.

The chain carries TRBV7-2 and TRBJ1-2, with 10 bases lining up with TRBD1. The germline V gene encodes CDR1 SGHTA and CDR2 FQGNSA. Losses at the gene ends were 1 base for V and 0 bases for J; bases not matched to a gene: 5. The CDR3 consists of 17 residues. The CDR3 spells CASSLVGGTGANYGYTF. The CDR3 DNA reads TGTGCCAGCAGCTTAGTAGGGGGGACAGGGGCTAACTATGGCTACACCTTC.

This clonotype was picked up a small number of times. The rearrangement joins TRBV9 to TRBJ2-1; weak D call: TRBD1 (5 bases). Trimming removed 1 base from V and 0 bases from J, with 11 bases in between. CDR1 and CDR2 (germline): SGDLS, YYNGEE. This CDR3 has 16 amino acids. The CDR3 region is CASSVWGGSSYNEQFF. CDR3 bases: TGTGCCAGCAGCGTATGGGGCGGCAGCTCCTACAATGAGCAGTTCTTC.

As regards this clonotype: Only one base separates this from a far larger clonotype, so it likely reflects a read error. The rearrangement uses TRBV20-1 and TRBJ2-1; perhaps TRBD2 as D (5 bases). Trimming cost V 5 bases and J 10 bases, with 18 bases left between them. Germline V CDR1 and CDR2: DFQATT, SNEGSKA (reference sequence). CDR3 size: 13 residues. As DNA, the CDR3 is TGCAGTGCTGAGGGCAGGAGCTCCTACGAGCAGTTCTTC. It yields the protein CSAEGRSSYEQFF.

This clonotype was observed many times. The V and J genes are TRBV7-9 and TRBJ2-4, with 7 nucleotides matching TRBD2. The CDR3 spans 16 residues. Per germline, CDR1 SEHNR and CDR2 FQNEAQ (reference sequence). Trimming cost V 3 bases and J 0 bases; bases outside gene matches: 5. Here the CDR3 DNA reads TGTGCCAGCAGCTTGATTGGGAGGGGAGCCAAAAACATTCAGTACTTC. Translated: CASSLIGRGAKNIQYF. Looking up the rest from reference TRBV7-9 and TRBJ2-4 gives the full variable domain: DTGVSQNPRHKITKRGQNVTFRCDPISEHNRLYWYRQTLGQGPEFLTYFQNEAQLEKSRLLSDRFSAERPKGSFSTLEIQRTEQGDSAMYLCASSLIGRGAKNIQYFGAGTRLSVL.

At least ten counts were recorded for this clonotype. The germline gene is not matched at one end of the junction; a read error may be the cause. The CDR3 coding sequence is TGTGCTAGTGGTTTGAGGACTTTAACTTTT. Encoded protein: CASGLRTLTF. The chain employs TRBV12-5 and TRBJ1-5; D not resolved. The V gene's germline CDR1 is LGHNT and CDR2 FRNRAP. The CDR3 spans 10 residues.

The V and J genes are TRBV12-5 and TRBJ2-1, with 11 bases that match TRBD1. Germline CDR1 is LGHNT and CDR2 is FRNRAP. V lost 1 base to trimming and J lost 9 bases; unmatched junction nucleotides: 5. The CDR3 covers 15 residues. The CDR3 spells CASGLDGTGGIEQFF. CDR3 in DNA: TGTGCTAGTGGTTTGGACGGGACAGGGGGTATTGAGCAGTTCTTC.

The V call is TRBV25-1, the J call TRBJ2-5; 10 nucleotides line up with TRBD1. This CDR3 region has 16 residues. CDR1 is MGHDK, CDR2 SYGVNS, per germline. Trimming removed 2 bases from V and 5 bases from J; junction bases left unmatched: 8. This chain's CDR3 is CASSEAGTGVGETQYF. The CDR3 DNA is TGTGCCAGCAGTGAAGCCGGGACAGGGGTCGGTGAGACCCAGTACTTC.

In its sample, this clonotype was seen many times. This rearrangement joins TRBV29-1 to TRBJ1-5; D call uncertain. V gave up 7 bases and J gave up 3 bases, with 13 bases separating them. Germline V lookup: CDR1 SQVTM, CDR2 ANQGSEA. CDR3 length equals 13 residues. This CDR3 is CSAYTGLNQPQHF. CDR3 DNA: TGCAGCGCCTACACGGGCCTCAATCAGCCCCAGCATTTT.

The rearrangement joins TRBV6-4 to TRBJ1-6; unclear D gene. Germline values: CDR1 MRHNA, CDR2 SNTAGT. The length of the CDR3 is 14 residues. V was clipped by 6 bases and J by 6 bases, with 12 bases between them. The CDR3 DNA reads TGTGCCAGCAGGGCCGGGTGGGGTAATTCACCCCTCCACTTT. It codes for CASRAGWGNSPLHF.

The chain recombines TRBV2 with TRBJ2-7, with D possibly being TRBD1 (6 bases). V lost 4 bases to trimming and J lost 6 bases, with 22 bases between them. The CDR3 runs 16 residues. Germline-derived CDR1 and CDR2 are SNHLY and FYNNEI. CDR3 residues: CASSGEWTALRGEQYF. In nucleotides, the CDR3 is TGTGCCAGCAGTGGCGAGTGGACAGCTCTCCGGGGCGAGCAGTACTTC.

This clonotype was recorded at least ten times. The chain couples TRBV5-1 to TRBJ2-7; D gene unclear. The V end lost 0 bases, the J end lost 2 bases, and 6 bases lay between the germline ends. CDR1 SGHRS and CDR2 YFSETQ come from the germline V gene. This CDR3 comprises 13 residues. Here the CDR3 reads CASSLAFPYEQYF. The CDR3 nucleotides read TGCGCCAGCAGCTTGGCATTCCCCTACGAGCAGTACTTC.

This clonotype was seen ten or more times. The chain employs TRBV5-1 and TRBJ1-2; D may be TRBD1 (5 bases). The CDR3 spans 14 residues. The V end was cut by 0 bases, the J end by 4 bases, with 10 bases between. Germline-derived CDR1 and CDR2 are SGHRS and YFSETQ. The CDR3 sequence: CASSLDHGAYGYTF. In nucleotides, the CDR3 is TGCGCCAGCAGCTTGGATCACGGGGCCTATGGCTACACCTTC.

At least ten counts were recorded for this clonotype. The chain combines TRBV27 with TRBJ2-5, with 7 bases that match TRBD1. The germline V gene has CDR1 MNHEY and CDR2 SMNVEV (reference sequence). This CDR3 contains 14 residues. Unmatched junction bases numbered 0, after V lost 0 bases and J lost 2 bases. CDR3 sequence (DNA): TGTGCCAGCAGTTTATCGACAGGGCAAGAGACCCAGTACTTC. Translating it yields CASSLSTGQETQYF.

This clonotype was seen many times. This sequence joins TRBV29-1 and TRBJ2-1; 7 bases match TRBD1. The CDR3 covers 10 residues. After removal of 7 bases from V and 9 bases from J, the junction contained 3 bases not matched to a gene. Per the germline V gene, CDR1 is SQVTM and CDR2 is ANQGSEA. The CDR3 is CSGTGVEQFF. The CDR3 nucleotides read TGCAGCGGCACAGGGGTTGAGCAGTTCTTC.

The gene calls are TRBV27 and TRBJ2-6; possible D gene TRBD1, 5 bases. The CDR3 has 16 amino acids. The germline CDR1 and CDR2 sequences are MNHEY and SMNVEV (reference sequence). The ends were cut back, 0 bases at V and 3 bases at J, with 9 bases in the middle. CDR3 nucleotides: TGTGCCAGCAGTTTATCGAGGCAGGGTGGGGCCAACGTCCTGACTTTC. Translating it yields CASSLSRQGGANVLTF.

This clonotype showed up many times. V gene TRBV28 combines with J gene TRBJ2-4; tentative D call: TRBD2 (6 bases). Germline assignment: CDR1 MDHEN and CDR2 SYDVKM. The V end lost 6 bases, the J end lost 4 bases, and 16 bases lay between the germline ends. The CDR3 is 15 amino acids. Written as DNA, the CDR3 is TGTGCCAGCAGCCCGGGAGTTGCTTATAAAAACATTCAGTACTTC. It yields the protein CASSPGVAYKNIQYF.

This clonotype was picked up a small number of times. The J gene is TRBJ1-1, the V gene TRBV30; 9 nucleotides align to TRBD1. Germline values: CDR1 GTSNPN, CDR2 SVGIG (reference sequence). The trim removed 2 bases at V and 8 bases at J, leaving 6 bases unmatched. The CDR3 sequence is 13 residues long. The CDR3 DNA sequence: TGTGCCTGGAGTCCGGGACAGGGATGGGAAGCTTTCTTT. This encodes CAWSPGQGWEAFF.

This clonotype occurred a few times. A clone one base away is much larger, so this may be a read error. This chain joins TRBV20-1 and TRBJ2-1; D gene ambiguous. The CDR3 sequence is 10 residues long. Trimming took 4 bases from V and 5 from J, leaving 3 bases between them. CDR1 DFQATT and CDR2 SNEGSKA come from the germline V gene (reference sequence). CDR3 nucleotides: TGCAGTGCTAAAGACAATGAGCAGTTCTTC. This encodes CSAKDNEQFF.

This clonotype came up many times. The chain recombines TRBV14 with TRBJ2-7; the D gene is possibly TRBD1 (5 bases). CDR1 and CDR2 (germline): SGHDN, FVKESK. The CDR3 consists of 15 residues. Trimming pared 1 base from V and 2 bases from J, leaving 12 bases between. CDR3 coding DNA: TGTGCCAGCAGCCAAGGAAGGGGTGCGGCCTACGAGCAGTACTTC. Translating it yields CASSQGRGAAYEQYF.

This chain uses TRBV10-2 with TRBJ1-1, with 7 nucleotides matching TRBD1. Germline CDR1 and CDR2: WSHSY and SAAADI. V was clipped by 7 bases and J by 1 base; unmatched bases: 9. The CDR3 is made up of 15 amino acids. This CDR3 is CASTYLRTGNTEAFF. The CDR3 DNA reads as TGCGCCAGCACTTACCTCCGGACAGGGAACACTGAAGCTTTCTTT.

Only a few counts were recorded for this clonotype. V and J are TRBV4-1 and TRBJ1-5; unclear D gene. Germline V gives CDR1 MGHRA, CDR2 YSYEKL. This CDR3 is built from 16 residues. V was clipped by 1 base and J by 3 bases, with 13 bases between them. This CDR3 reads CASSQVRRQHNQPQHF. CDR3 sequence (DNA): TGCGCCAGCAGCCAAGTTCGACGACAACACAATCAGCCCCAGCATTTT.

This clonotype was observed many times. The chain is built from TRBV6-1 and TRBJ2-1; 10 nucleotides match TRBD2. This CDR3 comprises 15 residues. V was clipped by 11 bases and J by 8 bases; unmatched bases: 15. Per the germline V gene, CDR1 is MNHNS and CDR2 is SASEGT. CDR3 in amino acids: CACEYLAGEEHEQFF. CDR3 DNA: TGTGCCTGTGAGTACCTAGCGGGAGAGGAGCATGAGCAGTTCTTC.

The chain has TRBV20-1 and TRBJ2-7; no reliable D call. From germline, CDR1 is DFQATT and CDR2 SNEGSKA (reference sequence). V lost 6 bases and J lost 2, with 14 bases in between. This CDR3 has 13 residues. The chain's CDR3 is CSAPPELTYEQYF. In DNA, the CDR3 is TGCAGTGCCCCCCCGGAACTAACCTACGAGCAGTACTTC.